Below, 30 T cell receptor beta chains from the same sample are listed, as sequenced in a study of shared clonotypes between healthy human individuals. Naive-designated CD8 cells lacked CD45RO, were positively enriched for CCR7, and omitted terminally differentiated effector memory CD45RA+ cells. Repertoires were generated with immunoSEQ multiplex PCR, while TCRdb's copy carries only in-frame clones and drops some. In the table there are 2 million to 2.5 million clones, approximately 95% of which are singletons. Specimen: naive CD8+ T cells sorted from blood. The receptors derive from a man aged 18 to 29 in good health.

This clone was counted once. The CDR3 spells CASSYMGQAIYEQYF. The CDR3, as DNA: TGTGCCAGCAGTTACATGGGACAGGCGATCTACGAGCAGTACTTC. The genes are TRBV6-5 and TRBJ2-7, with 8 bases aligning to TRBD1. Germline-derived CDR1 and CDR2 are MNHEY and SVGAGI. V lost 2 bases to trimming and J lost 3 bases; unmatched junction nucleotides: 6. The CDR3 runs 15 residues.

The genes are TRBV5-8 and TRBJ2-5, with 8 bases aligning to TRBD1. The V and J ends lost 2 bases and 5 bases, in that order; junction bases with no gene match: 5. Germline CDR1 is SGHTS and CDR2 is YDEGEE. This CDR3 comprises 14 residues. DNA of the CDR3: TGTGCCAGCAGCTTCCCAGGGGGCGAGGAGACCCAGTACTTC. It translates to CASSFPGGEETQYF.

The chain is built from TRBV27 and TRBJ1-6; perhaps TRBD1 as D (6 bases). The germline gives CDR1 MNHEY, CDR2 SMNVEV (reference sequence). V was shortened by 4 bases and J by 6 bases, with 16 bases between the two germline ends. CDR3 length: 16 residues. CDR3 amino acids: CASSSPTGLSNSPLHF. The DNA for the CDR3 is TGTGCCAGCAGTTCACCCACAGGGTTAAGTAATTCACCCCTCCACTTT.

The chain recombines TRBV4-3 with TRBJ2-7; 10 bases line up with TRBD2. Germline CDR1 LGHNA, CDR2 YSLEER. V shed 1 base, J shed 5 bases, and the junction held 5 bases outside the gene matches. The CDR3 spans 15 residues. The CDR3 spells CASSQALLAGNEQYF. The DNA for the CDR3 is TGCGCCAGCAGCCAAGCTCTACTAGCGGGAAACGAGCAGTACTTC.

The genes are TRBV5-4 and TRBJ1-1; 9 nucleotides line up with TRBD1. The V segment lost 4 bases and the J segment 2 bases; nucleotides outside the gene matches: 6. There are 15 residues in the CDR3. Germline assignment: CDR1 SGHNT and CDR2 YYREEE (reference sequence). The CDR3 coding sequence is TGTGCCAGCAGCCCCGGACAGGGGATTAACACTGAAGCTTTCTTT. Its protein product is CASSPGQGINTEAFF.

The DNA of the CDR3 is TGTGCCAGCAGTTTTACGAGATACATCAATCAGCCCCAGCATTTT. Its protein product is CASSFTRYINQPQHF. V and J are TRBV28 and TRBJ1-5; D remains unclear. The CDR3 has 15 residues. Trimming stripped 3 bases from V and 3 bases from J, with 12 bases between. Germline V gives CDR1 MDHEN, CDR2 SYDVKM. Variable domain in full (rest from reference TRBV28 and TRBJ1-5): DVKVTQSSRYLVKRTGEKVFLECVQDMDHENMFWYRQDPGLGLRLIYFSYDVKMKEKGDIPEGYSVSREKKERFSLILESASTNQTSMYLCASSFTRYINQPQHFGDGTRLSIL.

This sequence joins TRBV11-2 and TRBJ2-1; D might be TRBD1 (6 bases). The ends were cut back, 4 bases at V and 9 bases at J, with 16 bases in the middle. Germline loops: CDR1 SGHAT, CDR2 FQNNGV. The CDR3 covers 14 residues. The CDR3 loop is CASSSTGTFIEQFF. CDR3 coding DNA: TGTGCCAGCAGCTCTACCGGGACATTTATTGAGCAGTTCTTC.

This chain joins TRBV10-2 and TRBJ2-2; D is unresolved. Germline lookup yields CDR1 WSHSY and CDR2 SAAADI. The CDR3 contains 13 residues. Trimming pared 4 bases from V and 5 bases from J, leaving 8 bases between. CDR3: CASSGEATGELFF. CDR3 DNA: TGCGCCAGCAGTGGTGAAGCTACCGGGGAGCTGTTTTTT.

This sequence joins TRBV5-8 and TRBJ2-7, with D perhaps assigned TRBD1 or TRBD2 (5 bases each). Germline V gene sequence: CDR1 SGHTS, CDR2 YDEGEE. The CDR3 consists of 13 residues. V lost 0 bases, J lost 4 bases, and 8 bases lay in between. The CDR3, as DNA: TGTGCCAGCAGCTTGGGCAGGGAGTACGAGCAGTACTTC. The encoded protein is CASSLGREYEQYF.

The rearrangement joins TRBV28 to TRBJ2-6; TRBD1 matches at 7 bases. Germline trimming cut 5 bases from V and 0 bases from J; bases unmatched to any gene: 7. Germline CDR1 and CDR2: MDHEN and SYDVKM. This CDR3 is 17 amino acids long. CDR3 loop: CASSPSQGDSGANVLTF. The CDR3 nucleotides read TGTGCCAGCAGTCCTTCTCAGGGGGACTCTGGGGCCAACGTCCTGACTTTC.

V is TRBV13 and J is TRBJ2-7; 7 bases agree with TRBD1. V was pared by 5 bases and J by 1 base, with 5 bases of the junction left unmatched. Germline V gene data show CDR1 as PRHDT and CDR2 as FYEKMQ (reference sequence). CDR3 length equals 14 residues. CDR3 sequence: CASSPKTGSYEQYF. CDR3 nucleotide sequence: TGTGCCAGCAGCCCAAAGACAGGGTCCTACGAGCAGTACTTC.

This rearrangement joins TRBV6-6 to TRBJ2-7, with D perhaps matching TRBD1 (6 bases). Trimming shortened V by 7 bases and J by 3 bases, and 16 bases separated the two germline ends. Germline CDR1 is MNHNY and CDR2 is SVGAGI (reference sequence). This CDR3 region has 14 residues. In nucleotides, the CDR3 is TGTGCCAGCAAACCACAGGGAGCGGACTACGAGCAGTACTTC. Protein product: CASKPQGADYEQYF.

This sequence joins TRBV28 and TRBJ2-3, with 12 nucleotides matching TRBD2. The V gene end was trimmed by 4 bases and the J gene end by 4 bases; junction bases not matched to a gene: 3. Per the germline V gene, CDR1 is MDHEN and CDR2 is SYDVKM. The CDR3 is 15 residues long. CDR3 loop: CASSSSGGAPDTQYF. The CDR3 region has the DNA TGTGCCAGCAGTTCTAGCGGGGGGGCCCCAGATACGCAGTATTTT.

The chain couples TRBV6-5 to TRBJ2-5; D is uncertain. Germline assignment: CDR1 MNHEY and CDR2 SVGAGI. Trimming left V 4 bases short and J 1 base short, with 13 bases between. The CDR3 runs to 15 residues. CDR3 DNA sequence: TGTGCCAGCAGTTGGGGTCCGTCGAGCCAAGAGACCCAGTACTTC. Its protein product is CASSWGPSSQETQYF.

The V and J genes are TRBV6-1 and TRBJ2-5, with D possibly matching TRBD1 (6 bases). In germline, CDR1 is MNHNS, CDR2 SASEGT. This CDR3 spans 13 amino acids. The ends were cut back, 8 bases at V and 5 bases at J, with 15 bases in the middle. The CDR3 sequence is CASLPDSTETQYF. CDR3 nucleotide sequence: TGTGCCAGCCTACCGGACAGCACCGAGACCCAGTACTTC.

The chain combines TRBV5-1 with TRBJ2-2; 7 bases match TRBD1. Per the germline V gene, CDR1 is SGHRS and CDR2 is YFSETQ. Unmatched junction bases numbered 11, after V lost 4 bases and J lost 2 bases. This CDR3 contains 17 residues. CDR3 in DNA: TGCGCCAGCAGCATGAAACCCGGGACAGTAAACACCGGGGAGCTGTTTTTT. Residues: CASSMKPGTVNTGELFF.

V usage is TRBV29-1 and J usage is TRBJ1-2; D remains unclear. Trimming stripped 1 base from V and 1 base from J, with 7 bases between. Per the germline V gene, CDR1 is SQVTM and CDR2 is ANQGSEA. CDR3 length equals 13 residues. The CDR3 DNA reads TGCAGCGTTGAAGCGGGGTTTAACTATGGCTACACCTTC. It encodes CSVEAGFNYGYTF.

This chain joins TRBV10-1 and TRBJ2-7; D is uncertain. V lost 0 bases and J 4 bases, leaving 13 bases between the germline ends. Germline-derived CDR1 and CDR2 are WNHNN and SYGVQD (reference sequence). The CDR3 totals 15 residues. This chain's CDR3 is CASSESETSWYEQYF. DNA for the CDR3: TGCGCCAGCAGTGAGTCTGAGACGTCCTGGTACGAGCAGTACTTC.

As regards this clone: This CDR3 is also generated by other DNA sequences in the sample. The CDR3 sequence is CASSLTGDEQYF. The CDR3 DNA is TGCGCCAGCAGTCTTACAGGGGACGAGCAGTACTTC. The chain carries TRBV10-2 and TRBJ2-7, with 7 bases lining up with TRBD1. The CDR3 covers 12 residues. The V segment lost 5 bases and the J segment 5 bases; nucleotides outside the gene matches: 3. In germline, CDR1 is WSHSY, CDR2 SAAADI.

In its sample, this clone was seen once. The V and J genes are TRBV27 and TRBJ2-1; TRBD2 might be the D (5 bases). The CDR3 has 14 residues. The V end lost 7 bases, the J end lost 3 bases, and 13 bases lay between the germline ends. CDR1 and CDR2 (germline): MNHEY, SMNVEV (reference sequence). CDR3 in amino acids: CASTTLGSYNEQFF. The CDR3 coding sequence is TGTGCCAGCACCACCCTAGGGAGCTACAATGAGCAGTTCTTC.

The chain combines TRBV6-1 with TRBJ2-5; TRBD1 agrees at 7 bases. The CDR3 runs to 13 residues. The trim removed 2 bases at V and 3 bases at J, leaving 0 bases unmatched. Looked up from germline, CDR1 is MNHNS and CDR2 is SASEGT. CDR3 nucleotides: TGTGCCAGCAGTGAACAGGGGGAAGAGACCCAGTACTTC. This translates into CASSEQGEETQYF.

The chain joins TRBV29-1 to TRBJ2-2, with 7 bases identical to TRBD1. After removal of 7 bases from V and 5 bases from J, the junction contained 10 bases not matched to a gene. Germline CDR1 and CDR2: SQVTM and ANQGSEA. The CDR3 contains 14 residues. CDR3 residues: CSAAETGLTGELFF. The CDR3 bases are TGCAGCGCCGCGGAGACAGGGTTAACCGGGGAGCTGTTTTTT.

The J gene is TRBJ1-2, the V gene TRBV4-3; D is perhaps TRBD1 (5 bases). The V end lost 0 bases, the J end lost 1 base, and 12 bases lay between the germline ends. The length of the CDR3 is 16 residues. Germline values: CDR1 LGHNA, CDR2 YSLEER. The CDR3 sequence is CASSQDSFQGNYGYTF. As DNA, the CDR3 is TGCGCCAGCAGCCAAGATTCCTTCCAGGGTAACTATGGCTACACCTTC.

CDR3 sequence reads: CASTQDNQPQHF. Here the CDR3 DNA reads TGTGCCAGCACGCAGGACAATCAGCCCCAGCATTTT. The V call is TRBV6-1, the J call TRBJ1-5; D gene ambiguous. V gave up 7 bases and J gave up 3 bases, with 7 bases separating them. The CDR3 contains 12 residues. Germline V gene data show CDR1 as MNHNS and CDR2 as SASEGT.

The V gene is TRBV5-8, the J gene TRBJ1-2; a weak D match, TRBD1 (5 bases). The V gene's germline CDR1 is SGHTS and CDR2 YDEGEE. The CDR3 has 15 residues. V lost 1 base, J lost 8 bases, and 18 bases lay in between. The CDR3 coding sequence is TGTGCCAGCAGCTTGAACAGGTTTCCCCCGGACGGCTACACCTTC. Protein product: CASSLNRFPPDGYTF.

The CDR3 DNA reads TGTGCCAGCAGTTTCACAGGGGGAGAGCAGTACTTC. This encodes CASSFTGGEQYF. V gene TRBV6-6 combines with J gene TRBJ2-7; TRBD1 agrees at 8 bases. Per germline, CDR1 MNHNY and CDR2 SVGAGI (reference sequence). Trimming cost V 4 bases and J 7 bases; bases outside gene matches: 3. This CDR3 spans 12 amino acids.

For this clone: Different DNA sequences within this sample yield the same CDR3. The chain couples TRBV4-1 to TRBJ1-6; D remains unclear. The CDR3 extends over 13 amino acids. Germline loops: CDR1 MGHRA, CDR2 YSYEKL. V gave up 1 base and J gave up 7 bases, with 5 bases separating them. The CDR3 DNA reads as TGCGCCAGCAGCCAAGTGGGAAATTCACCCCTCCACTTT. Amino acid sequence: CASSQVGNSPLHF.

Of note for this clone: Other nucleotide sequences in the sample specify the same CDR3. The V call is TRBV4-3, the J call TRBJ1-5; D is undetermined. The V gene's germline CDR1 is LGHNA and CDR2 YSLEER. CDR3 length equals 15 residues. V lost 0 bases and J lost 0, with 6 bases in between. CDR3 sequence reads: CASSQDTASNQPQHF. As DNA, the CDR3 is TGCGCCAGCAGCCAAGATACAGCTAGCAATCAGCCCCAGCATTTT.

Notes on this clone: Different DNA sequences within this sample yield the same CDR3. CDR3 DNA sequence: TGTGCCACCAGCAGGCCTAATCAGCCCCAGCATTTT. It is translated as CATSRPNQPQHF. The chain links TRBV15 to TRBJ1-5; D is unresolved. Germline CDR1 is LNHNV and CDR2 is YYDKDF (reference sequence). The V end was cut by 3 bases, the J end by 4 bases, with 4 bases between. This CDR3 is 12 amino acids long.

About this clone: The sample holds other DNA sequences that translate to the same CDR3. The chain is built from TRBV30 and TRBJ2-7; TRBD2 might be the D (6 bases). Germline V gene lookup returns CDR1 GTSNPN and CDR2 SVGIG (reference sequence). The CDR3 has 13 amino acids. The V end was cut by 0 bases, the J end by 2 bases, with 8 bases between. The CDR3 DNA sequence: TGTGCCTGGAGTGTCGCGGGACCCTACGAGCAGTACTTC. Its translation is CAWSVAGPYEQYF. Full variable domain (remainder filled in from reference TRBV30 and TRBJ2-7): SQTIHQWPATLVQPVGSPLSLECTVEGTSNPNLYWYRQAAGRGLQLLFYSVGIGQISSEVPQNLSASRPQDRQFILSSKKLLLSDSGFYLCAWSVAGPYEQYFGPGTRLTVT.